The next 14 T cell receptor beta chains were all read from a single sample in a study of response to subunit inactivated influenza vaccine. In TCRdb, the RT-PCR reads were re-called with MiXCR into one record per CDR3 protein. The sample records a few hundred thousand distinct CDR3 sequences, approximately 12% being singletons. Sequences were derived from non-naive T cells sorted from PBMCs, sampled around two weeks before vaccination. All receptors come from a man over 45 who received an inactivated influenza vaccine.

This clonotype has a handful of counts. V and J are TRBV9 and TRBJ1-6, with 7 bases fitting TRBD1. Germline CDR1 and CDR2: SGDLS and YYNGEE. V dropped 0 bases and J dropped 6; count of bases not matched to a gene: 3. The CDR3 has 15 residues. For the CDR3, the DNA is TGTGCCAGCAGCGTAGACTGGGACAGTAATTCACCCCTCCACTTT. It translates to CASSVDWDSNSPLHF.

The genes are TRBV29-1 and TRBJ2-2; D not resolved. Germline-derived CDR1 and CDR2 are SQVTM and ANQGSEA. V was trimmed by 4 bases and J by 4 bases, leaving 16 bases between them. This CDR3 is built from 15 residues. The CDR3 DNA is TGCAGCGTTGTTTTGGCAGGCATTGGCACCGGGGAGCTGTTTTTT. Encoded protein: CSVVLAGIGTGELFF.

The sample holds many counts of this clonotype. This chain connects TRBV30 to TRBJ2-7; D is unclear. The CDR3 has 11 amino acids. V was shortened by 5 bases and J by 5 bases, with 10 bases between the two germline ends. Looked up from germline, CDR1 is GTSNPN and CDR2 is SVGIG (reference sequence). This CDR3 reads CAWEGGDEQYF. The CDR3, as DNA: TGTGCCTGGGAAGGTGGGGACGAGCAGTACTTC.

This clonotype was observed at least ten times. The V and J genes are TRBV13 and TRBJ2-2; 8 bases line up with TRBD1. The CDR3 spans 13 residues. Trimming took 6 bases from V and 6 from J; bases not matched to a gene: 3. CDR1 PRHDT and CDR2 FYEKMQ come from the germline V gene (reference sequence). The CDR3 sequence: CASRSRGPGELFF. The CDR3 region has the DNA TGTGCCAGCAGATCCAGGGGGCCCGGGGAGCTGTTTTTT.

This clonotype appeared a few times. V usage is TRBV7-2 and J usage is TRBJ2-3; perhaps TRBD2 as D (5 bases). The CDR3 runs 16 residues. Between the trimmed V and J ends, which lost 0 bases and 2 bases, there was a span of 12 bases. Germline V gives CDR1 SGHTA, CDR2 FQGNSA. CDR3 in amino acids: CASSLARGSPTDTQYF. CDR3 nucleotides: TGTGCCAGCAGCTTAGCGCGTGGGAGCCCCACAGATACGCAGTATTTT.

The chain couples TRBV5-1 to TRBJ2-2, with 10 bases aligning to TRBD2. The CDR3 is 16 amino acids. V gave up 0 bases and J gave up 4 bases; unmatched junction bases: 3. Germline V gene data show CDR1 as SGHRS and CDR2 as YFSETQ. DNA for the CDR3: TGCGCCAGCAGCTTGGCCAGCGGGGGGGCCACCGGGGAGCTGTTTTTT. Translated: CASSLASGGATGELFF.

This chain connects TRBV20-1 to TRBJ2-3; TRBD2 matches 7 bases. The CDR3 is 13 residues long. Trimming cost V 6 bases and J 1 base; bases outside gene matches: 4. Germline CDR1 is DFQATT and CDR2 is SNEGSKA (reference sequence). CDR3 residues: CSATLAGTDTQYF. As DNA, the CDR3 is TGCAGTGCCACCCTAGCGGGCACAGATACGCAGTATTTT.

This clonotype was recorded only once. The rearrangement uses TRBV29-1 and TRBJ2-2, with a tentative D call TRBD2 (6 bases). CDR3 length: 13 amino acids. Germline assignment: CDR1 SQVTM and CDR2 ANQGSEA. V was cut by 8 bases and J by 5 bases, with 15 bases left in between. The CDR3 sequence is CSFARRETGELFF. CDR3 coding DNA: TGCAGCTTTGCCAGGAGGGAAACCGGGGAGCTGTTTTTT.

The V call is TRBV12-3 or TRBV12-4, the J call TRBJ2-1, with 8 bases aligning to TRBD2. After removal of 4 bases from V and 7 bases from J, the junction contained 18 bases not matched to a gene. The CDR3 has 18 amino acids. DNA for the CDR3: TGTGCCAGCAGTTCACTAGCGGTGTGGGGGGAGGGCCGTAATGAGCAGTTCTTC. Its protein is CASSSLAVWGEGRNEQFF.

The gene calls are TRBV12-3 or TRBV12-4 and TRBJ2-3, with D perhaps given as TRBD1 or TRBD2 (5 bases each). The CDR3 length is 15 residues. The ends were cut back, 7 bases at V and 1 base at J, with 15 bases in the middle. CDR3 sequence: CASTPTLGGTDTQYF. The CDR3 DNA reads TGTGCCAGCACCCCGACCCTGGGGGGCACAGATACGCAGTATTTT.

CDR3 nucleotides: TGTGCCAGCAGTTCTCCGGGACTAGCGTGGGGAGACATTCAGTACTTC. Its protein is CASSSPGLAWGDIQYF. The gene calls are TRBV12-3 or TRBV12-4 and TRBJ2-4, with 10 bases matching TRBD2. V lost 4 bases, J lost 8 bases, and 11 bases stayed unmatched. This CDR3 contains 16 residues.

There are a few counts of this clonotype. The chain couples TRBV6-1 to TRBJ2-3, with TRBD2 identical over 8 bases. The V gene's germline CDR1 is MNHNS and CDR2 SASEGT. This CDR3 contains 18 residues. The V and J ends lost 6 bases and 0 bases, in that order; junction bases with no gene match: 14. This CDR3 is CASRVAGSRVSSTDTQYF. DNA of the CDR3: TGTGCCAGCAGAGTAGCGGGATCGAGGGTATCTAGCACAGATACGCAGTATTTT.

V is TRBV5-5 and J is TRBJ1-5; 7 bases map to TRBD1. The CDR3 extends over 15 amino acids. V was clipped by 0 bases and J by 7 bases; unmatched bases: 7. Germline values: CDR1 SGHKS, CDR2 YYEKEE (reference sequence). The DNA for the CDR3 is TGTGCCAGCAGCTTGGGACAGGGCAACCGCCAGCCCCAGCATTTT. Translated: CASSLGQGNRQPQHF.

CDR3 coding DNA: TGTGCCAGCACCCCTTACTTGGGGACACTCTCTGGAAACACCATATATTTT. This sequence encodes CASTPYLGTLSGNTIYF. The chain couples TRBV7-9 to TRBJ1-3, with D possibly TRBD1 on 6 matching bases. V dropped 7 bases and J dropped 0 bases, with 19 bases sitting between them. The germline V gene has CDR1 SEHNR and CDR2 FQNEAQ (reference sequence). CDR3 length equals 17 residues.